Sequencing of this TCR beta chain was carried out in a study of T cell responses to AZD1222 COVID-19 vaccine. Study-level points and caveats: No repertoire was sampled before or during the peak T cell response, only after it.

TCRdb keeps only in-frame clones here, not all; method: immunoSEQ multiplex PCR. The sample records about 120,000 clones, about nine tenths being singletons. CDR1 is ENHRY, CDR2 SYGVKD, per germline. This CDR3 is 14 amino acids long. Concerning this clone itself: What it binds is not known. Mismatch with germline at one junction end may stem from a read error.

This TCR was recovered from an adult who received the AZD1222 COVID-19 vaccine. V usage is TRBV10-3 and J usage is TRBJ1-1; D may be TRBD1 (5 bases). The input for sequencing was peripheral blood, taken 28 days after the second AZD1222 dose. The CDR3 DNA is TGTGCCGTCAGGGTTGGTTGGGTGGAGACTGAAGCTTTCTTT. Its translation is CAVRVGWVETEAFF.